This T cell receptor (beta chain) was sequenced in a study of shared clonotypes between healthy human individuals. Study summary: In total, the donors were a couple of women and a few men aged 18 to 49. General observations from the study: Memory subsets generally showed smaller estimated richness than naive subsets did. Several donors held about 5.1% of naive CD4 clonotypes in common.

Authors' analysis steps: Filtering differed, since immunoSEQ gave only junction sequences and no quality scores. The protocol was immunoSEQ multiplex PCR, while the TCRdb copy is restricted to in-frame clones and leaves out a portion. Clone size and the V and J calls come from that table; the DNA yielded D and trimming. The data show 1,400,000 or so clones, 97% to 99% seen once. With regard to this clone: Antigen unknown. Other DNA sequences in this specimen translate into the identical CDR3.

CDR1 LNHDA and CDR2 SQIVND come from the germline V gene (reference sequence). Trimming shortened V by 4 bases and J by 6 bases, and 5 bases separated the two germline ends. The CDR3 consists of 11 residues. This clonotype originated in a man aged 25 to 45 in good health. This chain uses TRBV19 with TRBJ2-3; D is unclear. Sequencing was carried out using naive CD4+ T cells sorted from blood. Subset of the sample: CD45RA+ positively selected. DNA of the CDR3: TGTGCCAGTAGTACGCGGGATACGCAGTATTTT. Encoded protein: CASSTRDTQYF.